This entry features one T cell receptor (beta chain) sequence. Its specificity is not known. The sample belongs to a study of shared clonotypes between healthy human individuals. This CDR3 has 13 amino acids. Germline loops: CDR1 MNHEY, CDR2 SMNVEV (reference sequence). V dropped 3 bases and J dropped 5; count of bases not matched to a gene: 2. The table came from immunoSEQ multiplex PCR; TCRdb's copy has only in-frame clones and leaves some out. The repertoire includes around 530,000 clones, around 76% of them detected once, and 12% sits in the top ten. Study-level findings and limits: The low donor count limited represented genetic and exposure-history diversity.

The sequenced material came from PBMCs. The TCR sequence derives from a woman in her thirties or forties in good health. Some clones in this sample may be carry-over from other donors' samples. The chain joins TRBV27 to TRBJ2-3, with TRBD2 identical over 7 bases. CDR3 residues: CASSFGTIDTQYF. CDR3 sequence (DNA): TGTGCCAGCAGTTTTGGGACTATAGATACGCAGTATTTT.